A selection of T cell receptor beta chains follows, all from one sample in a study of vaccination effects on CD4 cells after COVID-19. Profiled with immunoSEQ multiplex PCR; TCRdb holds only in-frame clones, not every one. The table shows roughly 20,000 clones, with approximately 74% occurring only once. For these receptors, no antigen is known. The sample was CD4+ T cells from PBMCs cultured with HCoV-NL63 spike peptides, taken before COVID-19 vaccination. The receptors originated from a human donor who received a COVID-19 vaccine. CDR3s include the opening cysteine and the closing phenylalanine or tryptophan. The D gene is left open where the match is weak. Size is stated for part of the rows, as once, few or many counts, or as a class when the clone is expanded.

d_gene	len	v_gene	abundance	j_gene	CDR3nt	CDR3aa
.	16	TRBV6-1	few	TRBJ1-4	TGTGCCAGCAGTGAAGATGGCCGCGCAACTAATGAAAAACTGTTTTTT	CASSEDGRATNEKLFF
TRBD1	15	TRBV27	.	TRBJ2-2	TGTGCCAGCAGTTTCAGGGGGCGGGTGCCCGGGGAGCTGTTTTTT	CASSFRGRVPGELFF
.	15	TRBV4-1	.	TRBJ1-2	TGCGCCAGCAGCCGGATGGGCCAGGGGACCTATGGCTACACCTTC	CASSRMGQGTYGYTF
.	13	TRBV9	.	TRBJ2-1	TGTGCCAGCAGCCCGAGCTCCTACAATGAGCAGTTCTTC	CASSPSSYNEQFF
TRBD2	16	TRBV18	.	TRBJ2-5	TGTGCCAGCTCACCGCCGGGACTAGGAGGGTACGAGACCCAGTACTTC	CASSPPGLGGYETQYF
.	16	TRBV14	.	TRBJ2-2	TGTGCCAGCAGCCAGATACAGGGGCGGGGAACCGGGGAGCTGTTTTTT	CASSQIQGRGTGELFF
TRBD2	17	TRBV5-8	.	TRBJ2-5	TGTGCCAGCAGCTTGGCGCTAGCGGGGGGATCCCGAGAGACCCAGTACTTC	CASSLALAGGSRETQYF
TRBD1	15	TRBV9	once	TRBJ2-7	TGTGCCAGCAGCGTAGAAACAGGGGGGTCCTACGAGCAGTACTTC	CASSVETGGSYEQYF
.	12	TRBV12-5	.	TRBJ1-1	TGTGCTAGTGGTTTCGAGAACACTGAAGCTTTCTTT	CASGFENTEAFF
.	14	TRBV7-9	medium-sized	TRBJ1-5	TGTGCCAGCAGCTTAGAGCGAAGCAATCAGCCCCAGCATTTT	CASSLERSNQPQHF
TRBD2	15	TRBV3-1/TRBV3-2	.	TRBJ2-1	TGTGCCAGCAGCCAACCGGGACTAGGATTCAATGAGCAGTTCTTC	CASSQPGLGFNEQFF
.	12	TRBV12-3/TRBV12-4	.	TRBJ2-7	TGTGCCAGCAGTTTGGGAACCTACGAGCAGTACTTC	CASSLGTYEQYF
.	15	TRBV24-1	.	TRBJ1-4	TGTGCCACCAGTGGAGGGGCAGAATCTAATGAAAAACTGTTTTTT	CATSGGAESNEKLFF
.	11	TRBV12-3/TRBV12-4	.	TRBJ2-2	TGTGCCACTCGGGAGACCGGGGAGCTGTTTTTT	CATRETGELFF
TRBD1	17	TRBV4-1	.	TRBJ2-7	TGCGCCAGCAGCCCTTGGACAGGGTCTGTCTCGAGCTACGAGCAGTACTTC	CASSPWTGSVSSYEQYF
TRBD1	15	TRBV2	.	TRBJ1-5	TGTGCCAGCAGTGATGGGGGACAGAGCAATCAGCCCCAGCATTTT	CASSDGGQSNQPQHF
.	17	TRBV10-3	.	TRBJ1-2	TGTGCCATCAGTGAGAGTCGACAGGACCCTATGGGCTATGGCTACACCTTC	CAISESRQDPMGYGYTF
.	13	TRBV5-4	few	TRBJ1-1	TGTGCCAGCAGCGACCGACAGAGGACTGAAGCTTTCTTT	CASSDRQRTEAFF
.	15	TRBV5-1	.	TRBJ1-3	TGCGCCAGCAGCTTGGGACACAGCTCTGGAAACACCATATATTTT	CASSLGHSSGNTIYF
.	13	TRBV5-1	.	TRBJ1-1	TGCGCCAGCAGCGGCCCGAGGTACACTGAAGCTTTCTTT	CASSGPRYTEAFF
.	15	TRBV6-5	.	TRBJ2-2	TGTGCCAGCACCTACGGTCCGTTGAACACCGGGGAGCTGTTTTTT	CASTYGPLNTGELFF
.	15	TRBV10-3	.	TRBJ1-2	TGTGCCATCAGTGACGGAGGGTTGCGGGACTATGGCTACACCTTC	CAISDGGLRDYGYTF
TRBD1	16	TRBV3-1/TRBV3-2	few	TRBJ1-6	TGTGCCAGCAGCCAAGCGGGGACAGGGAGTAATTCACCCCTCCACTTT	CASSQAGTGSNSPLHF
.	16	TRBV5-5	few	TRBJ1-6	TGTGCCAGCAGTCAACGTCCAAATGGGGGGGATTCACCCCTCCACTTT	CASSQRPNGGDSPLHF
.	14	TRBV27	.	TRBJ2-5	TGTGCCAGCAGTCGGGACGGACAACAAGAGACCCAGTACTTC	CASSRDGQQETQYF
TRBD2	17	TRBV11-3	.	TRBJ2-2	TGTGCCAGCAGCTCCCTCACTAGCGGGAGGGCCCCCGGGGAGCTGTTTTTT	CASSSLTSGRAPGELFF
.	15	TRBV6-6	.	TRBJ2-3	TGTGCCAGCAGTTACGGAGGATCTAGCACAGATACGCAGTATTTT	CASSYGGSSTDTQYF
TRBD1	11	TRBV6-5	.	TRBJ1-2	TGTGCCAGCAGCCGGACAGGCGACTACACCTTC	CASSRTGDYTF